Listed below are T cell receptor beta chains from one sample, sequenced in a study of shared clonotypes between healthy human individuals. The protocol was immunoSEQ multiplex PCR, while the TCRdb copy is restricted to in-frame clones and leaves out a portion. Of approximately 470,000 clones in the sample, around 73% were seen once. Sequencing was done on a sample of PBMCs. Source of these receptors: a woman in her thirties or forties in good health. Some clones in this sample may be carry-over from other donors' samples. Each CDR3 is given with its conserved first and last residue. Each record gives: V gene, J gene, CDR3 protein.

V: TRBV28
J: TRBJ2-1
CDR3: CASSLDRAHNEQFF

V: TRBV7-8
J: TRBJ2-3
CDR3: CASTPRGGAISSTDTQYF

V: TRBV6-1
J: TRBJ1-3
CDR3: CASREAGGDGNTIYF

V: TRBV25-1
J: TRBJ2-7
CDR3: CASSEWGTGYLVWYF

V: TRBV7-8
J: TRBJ2-2
CDR3: CASSIGSGLAGVTGELFF

V: TRBV4-3
J: TRBJ2-5
CDR3: CASSQERAGGYQETQYF

V: TRBV10-3
J: TRBJ1-2
CDR3: CAISEGQLLGDGYTF

V: TRBV6-5
J: TRBJ2-3
CDR3: CASKTSGSTDTQYF

V: TRBV13
J: TRBJ2-5
CDR3: CASSLGLTGTFQETQYF

V: TRBV29-1
J: TRBJ1-1
CDR3: CSARTGGDTEAFF

V: TRBV6-1
J: NA
CDR3: CASSEHGYEQYF

V: TRBV7-2
J: TRBJ2-1
CDR3: CASSPRRAGKKFF

V: TRBV7-2
J: TRBJ2-7
CDR3: CASSSSSGAYEQYF

V: TRBV27
J: TRBJ2-7
CDR3: CASSLGQGNEQYF

V: TRBV11-3
J: TRBJ2-1
CDR3: CASSSRLAGGPSNEQFF

V: TRBV7-9
J: TRBJ1-1
CDR3: CASSLVSGAEAFF

V: TRBV19
J: TRBJ1-5
CDR3: CASSGQISNQPQHF

V: TRBV19
J: TRBJ1-4
CDR3: CASSRGQGASTNEKLFF

V: TRBV7-9
J: TRBJ1-4
CDR3: CASSLDLYEGEKLFF

V: TRBV5-1
J: TRBJ1-3
CDR3: CASSPEGGENTIYF

V: TRBV6-6
J: TRBJ1-1
CDR3: CASSYSDDRATEAFF

V: TRBV6-4
J: TRBJ1-2
CDR3: CASSDIRDSPNYGYTF

V: TRBV4-2
J: TRBJ2-2
CDR3: CASSPAGLAGVAGELFF

V: TRBV19
J: TRBJ2-1
CDR3: CASTPRNGDSYNEQFF

V: TRBV28
J: TRBJ2-7
CDR3: CASNSPASAYEQYF

V: TRBV11-2
J: TRBJ2-7
CDR3: CASTRDRGTWGVEQYF

V: TRBV4-1
J: TRBJ1-3
CDR3: CASSQDLRELGNTIYF

V: TRBV27
J: TRBJ2-6
CDR3: CASRKGRLSGANVLTF

V: TRBV9
J: TRBJ2-7
CDR3: CASSGRDGTYEQYF

V: TRBV6-1
J: TRBJ1-1
CDR3: CASGTGGDTEAFF

V: TRBV27
J: TRBJ1-1
CDR3: CASSLSRASTEAFF

V: TRBV27
J: TRBJ2-4
CDR3: CARPSPVAKNIQYF

V: TRBV6-1
J: TRBJ2-2
CDR3: CASSERDGRSNTGELFF

V: TRBV2
J: TRBJ2-3
CDR3: CASSGDSPDTQYF

V: TRBV27
J: TRBJ2-1
CDR3: CASSLSASGLDEQFF

V: TRBV7-2
J: TRBJ1-5
CDR3: CASSLAQGGGQPQHF